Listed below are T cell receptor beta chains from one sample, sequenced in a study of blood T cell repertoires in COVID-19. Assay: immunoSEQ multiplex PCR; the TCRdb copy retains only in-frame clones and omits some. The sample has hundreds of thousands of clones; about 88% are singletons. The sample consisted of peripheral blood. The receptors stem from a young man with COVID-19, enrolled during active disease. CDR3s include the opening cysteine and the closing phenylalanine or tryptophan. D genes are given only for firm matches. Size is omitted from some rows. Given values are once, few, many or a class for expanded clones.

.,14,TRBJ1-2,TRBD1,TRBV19,TGTGCCAGTAGTGCCGGGACAGGGCTCTATGGCTACACCTTC,CASSAGTGLYGYTF
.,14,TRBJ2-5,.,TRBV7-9,TGTGCCAGCAGCCCCGCGGGACGGCAAGAGACCCAGTACTTC,CASSPAGRQETQYF
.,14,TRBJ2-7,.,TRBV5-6,TGTGCCAGCAGCTTGTGGGCAACTGCTTACGAGCAGTACTTC,CASSLWATAYEQYF
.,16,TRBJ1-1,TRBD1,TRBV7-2,TGTGCCAGCAGCTTAGGTGGGACAGGATTGAACACTGAAGCTTTCTTT,CASSLGGTGLNTEAFF
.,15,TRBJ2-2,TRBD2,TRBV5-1,TGCGCCAGCAGCTTGGGACTAGCTAGCACCGGGGAGCTGTTTTTT,CASSLGLASTGELFF
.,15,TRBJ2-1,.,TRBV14,TGTGCCAGCAGCCATGTAGCGGCCTCCTACAATGAGCAGTTCTTC,CASSHVAASYNEQFF
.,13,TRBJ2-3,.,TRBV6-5,TGTGCCAGCTGGAAGCGGGGCACAGATACGCAGTATTTT,CASWKRGTDTQYF
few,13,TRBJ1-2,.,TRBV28,TGTGCCACCTCCCGACAGGCCGGGTATGGCTACACCTTC,CATSRQAGYGYTF
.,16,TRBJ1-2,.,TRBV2,TGTGCCAGCAGGGACGGGACTCCGGGAATCGGCTATGGCTACACCTTC,CASRDGTPGIGYGYTF
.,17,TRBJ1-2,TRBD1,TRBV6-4,TGTGCCAGCAGTGACTTGCGACAGGGGCTGGTGAACTATGGCTACACCTTC,CASSDLRQGLVNYGYTF
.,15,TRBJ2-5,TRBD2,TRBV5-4,TGTGCCAGCAGCCAGACTAGCGGGTACCAAGAGACCCAGTACTTC,CASSQTSGYQETQYF
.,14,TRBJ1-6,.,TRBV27,TGTGCCAGCAGTTGGGGGGGCCTCGATTCACCCCTCCACTTT,CASSWGGLDSPLHF
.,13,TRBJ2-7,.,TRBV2,TGTGCCAGCCGCTATCCGGGATCCGACGAGCAGTACTTC,CASRYPGSDEQYF
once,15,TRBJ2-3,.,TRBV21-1,TGTGCCAGCGGGAAGATAGCGGGGAGCACAGATACGCAGTATTTT,CASGKIAGSTDTQYF
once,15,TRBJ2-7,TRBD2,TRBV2,TGTGCCGGAAGGGGGCTAGCGGGGGGCACCTACGAGCAGTACTTC,CAGRGLAGGTYEQYF
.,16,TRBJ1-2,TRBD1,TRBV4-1,TGCGCCAGCAGCCCAATTAGACAGGGGGACGACTATGGCTACACCTTC,CASSPIRQGDDYGYTF
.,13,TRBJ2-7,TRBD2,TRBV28,TGTGCCAGCAGTTTGACTAGCGGGGGCGAGCAGTACTTC,CASSLTSGGEQYF
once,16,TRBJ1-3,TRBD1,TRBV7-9,TGTGCCAGCAGCTTAGGGACAGGGAAGTCTGGAAACACCATATATTTT,CASSLGTGKSGNTIYF
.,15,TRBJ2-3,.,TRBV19,TGTGCCAGTAGTATCAGGGCCACTAGCACAGATACGCAGTATTTT,CASSIRATSTDTQYF
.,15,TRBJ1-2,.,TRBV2,TGTGCCAGCAGTTCGCTTAACGGAGGGGAGAGTGGCTACACCTTC,CASSSLNGGESGYTF
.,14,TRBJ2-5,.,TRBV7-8,TGTGCCAGCAGCTCTACAGAGATACAAGAGACCCAGTACTTC,CASSSTEIQETQYF
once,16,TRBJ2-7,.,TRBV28,TGTGCCAGCAGCTTCTCACTACGGACAGCCTCCTACGAGCAGTACTTC,CASSFSLRTASYEQYF
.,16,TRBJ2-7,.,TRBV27,TGTGCCAGCAGTCTTTCCGGACTGGCGAGCTCCTACGAGCAGTACTTC,CASSLSGLASSYEQYF
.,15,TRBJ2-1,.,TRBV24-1,TGTGCCACCAGTGATTCGACCCCCGGGGTCCTCGAGCAGTTCTTC,CATSDSTPGVLEQFF
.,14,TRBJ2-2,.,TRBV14,TGTGCCAGCAGCCAAGATTACAGGAGCGGGGAGCTGTTTTTT,CASSQDYRSGELFF
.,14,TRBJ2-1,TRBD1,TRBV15,TGTGCCACCAGCAGGGGACAGGGGTCTAACGAGCAGTTCTTC,CATSRGQGSNEQFF
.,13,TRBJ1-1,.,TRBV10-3,TGTGCCATCAGTGAATCCCAACCCGCGCAAGCTTTCTTT,CAISESQPAQAFF
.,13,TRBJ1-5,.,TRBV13,TGTGCCAGCAGCTTATCGTCGTATCAGCCCCAGCATTTT,CASSLSSYQPQHF
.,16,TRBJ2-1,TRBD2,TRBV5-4,TGTGCCAGCAGCTTGGAAGGAGGGAGGGCCTACAATGAGCAGTTCTTC,CASSLEGGRAYNEQFF
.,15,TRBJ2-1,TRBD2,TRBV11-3,TGTGCCAGCAGCTTATCTCAAGCGGGGGGCGATGAGCAGTTCTTC,CASSLSQAGGDEQFF
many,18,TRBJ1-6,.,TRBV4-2,TGTGCCAGCAGCCAAGGACCCGGGGGGACAACTTATAATTCACCCCTCCACTTT,CASSQGPGGTTYNSPLHF
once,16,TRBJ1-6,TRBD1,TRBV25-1,TGTGCCAGCAGACCGGGACAGGGCGTCTATAATTCACCCCTCCACTTT,CASRPGQGVYNSPLHF
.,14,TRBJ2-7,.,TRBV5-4,TGTGCCAGCAGCTTGGGGCCCTCTTTCTACGAGCAGTACTTC,CASSLGPSFYEQYF
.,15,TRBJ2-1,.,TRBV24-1,TGTGCCACCAGTGAGATTAGCTTGGCTAACAATGAGCAGTTCTTC,CATSEISLANNEQFF
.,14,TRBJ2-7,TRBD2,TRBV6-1,TGTGCCAGCAGGGAAGCTAGCGGGGCCTACGAGCAGTACTTC,CASREASGAYEQYF
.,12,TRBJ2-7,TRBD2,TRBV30,TGTGGGGGGACTAGCGGGAGATACGAGCAGTACTTC,CGGTSGRYEQYF
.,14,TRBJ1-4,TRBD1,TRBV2,TGTGCCAGCAGCCCGGACAGGGATAATGAAAAACTGTTTTTT,CASSPDRDNEKLFF
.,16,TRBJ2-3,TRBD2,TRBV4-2,TGTGCCAGCAGCCCGAGGGGAGGGCCGGGGGCAGATACGCAGTATTTT,CASSPRGGPGADTQYF
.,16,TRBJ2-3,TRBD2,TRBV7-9,TGTGCCAGCAGCTTCACTAGCGGGAAAGGCACAGATACGCAGTATTTT,CASSFTSGKGTDTQYF
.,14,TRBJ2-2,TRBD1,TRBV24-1,TGTGCCACCAGTGCCGGGACAGCCACCGGGGAGCTGTTTTTT,CATSAGTATGELFF
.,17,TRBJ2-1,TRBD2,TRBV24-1,TGTGCCACCAGTGATACGGGGACTAGCGGGAGTAAAGATGAGCAGTTCTTC,CATSDTGTSGSKDEQFF
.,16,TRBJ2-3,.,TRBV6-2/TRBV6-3,TGTGCCAGCAGTTACCAGACTCATACGTCCACAGATACGCAGTATTTT,CASSYQTHTSTDTQYF
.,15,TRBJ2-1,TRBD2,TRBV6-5,TGTGCCAGCAGTTCTGGACTAGCCGGGGGGGTTGAGCAGTTCTTC,CASSSGLAGGVEQFF
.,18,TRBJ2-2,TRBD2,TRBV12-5,TGTGCTAGTGGTTTGGCAACTAGCGGGGGGGCCTATACCGGGGAGCTGTTTTTT,CASGLATSGGAYTGELFF
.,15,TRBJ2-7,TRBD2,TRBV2,TGTGCCAGCAGCGCAAGGACTAGCGGAACCTACGAGCAGTACTTC,CASSARTSGTYEQYF
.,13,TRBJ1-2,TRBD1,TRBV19,TGTGCCAGTAGGACCCAGGGGGATTATGGCTACACCTTC,CASRTQGDYGYTF
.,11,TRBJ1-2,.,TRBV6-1,TGTGCCAGCAGTGAACTTCGAGTTGACACCTTC,CASSELRVDTF
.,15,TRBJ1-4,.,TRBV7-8,TGTGCCAGCAGCCCAGATTACGCAACTAATGAAAAACTGTTTTTT,CASSPDYATNEKLFF
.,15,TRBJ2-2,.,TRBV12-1,TGTGCCAGCAGCTTGGCGGGAGGAGTACCCGGGGAGCTGTTTTTT,CASSLAGGVPGELFF
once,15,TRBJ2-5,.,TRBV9,TGTGCCAGCAGCGCGGGGGGCGGGTACCAAGAGACCCAGTACTTC,CASSAGGGYQETQYF
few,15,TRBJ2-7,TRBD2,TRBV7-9,TGTGCCAGCAGCCCGACTAGCGGGAGATCCTACGAGCAGTACTTC,CASSPTSGRSYEQYF
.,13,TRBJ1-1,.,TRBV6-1,TGTGCCAGCAGTGAGACAGCTAACACTGAAGCTTTCTTT,CASSETANTEAFF
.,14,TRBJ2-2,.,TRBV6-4,TGTGCCAGCGCTGCGGTAGGGGACACCGGGGAGCTGTTTTTT,CASAAVGDTGELFF
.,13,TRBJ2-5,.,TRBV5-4,TGTGCCAGCAGCTTGGGACAGGAAGAGACCCAGTACTTC,CASSLGQEETQYF
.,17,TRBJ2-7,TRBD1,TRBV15,TGTGCCACCAGCAGAGACCGAGGACAGGGCCCTTTAAACGAGCAGTACTTC,CATSRDRGQGPLNEQYF
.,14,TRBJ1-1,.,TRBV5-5,TGTGCCAGCAGCTCGGTCAGGGGAAACACTGAAGCTTTCTTT,CASSSVRGNTEAFF
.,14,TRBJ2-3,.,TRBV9,TGTGCCAGCAGCGTAGCTCGTGTAGCAGATACGCAGTATTTT,CASSVARVADTQYF
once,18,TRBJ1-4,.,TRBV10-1,TGCGCCAGCAGTGATAGCAGGGAGGCAAGTCCTGGAGCTGAAAAACTGTTTTTT,CASSDSREASPGAEKLFF
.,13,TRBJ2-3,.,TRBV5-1,TGCGCCAGCCAAGAGGGGGGGACAGATACGCAGTATTTT,CASQEGGTDTQYF